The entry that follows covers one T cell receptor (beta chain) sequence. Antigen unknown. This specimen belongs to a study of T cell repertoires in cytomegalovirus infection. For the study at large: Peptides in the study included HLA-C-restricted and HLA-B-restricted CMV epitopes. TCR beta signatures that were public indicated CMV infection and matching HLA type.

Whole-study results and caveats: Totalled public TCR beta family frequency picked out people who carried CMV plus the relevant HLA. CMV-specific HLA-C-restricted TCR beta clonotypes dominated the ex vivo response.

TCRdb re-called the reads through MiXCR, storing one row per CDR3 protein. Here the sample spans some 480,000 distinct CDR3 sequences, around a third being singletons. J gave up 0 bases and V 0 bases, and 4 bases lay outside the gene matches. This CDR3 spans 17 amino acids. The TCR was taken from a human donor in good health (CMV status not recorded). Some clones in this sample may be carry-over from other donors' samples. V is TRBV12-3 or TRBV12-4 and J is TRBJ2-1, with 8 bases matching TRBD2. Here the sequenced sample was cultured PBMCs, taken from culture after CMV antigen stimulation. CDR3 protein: CASSLALSGSSYNEQFF. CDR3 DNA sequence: TGTGCCAGCAGTTTAGCGCTGAGCGGGAGCTCCTACAATGAGCAGTTCTTC.